This entry features one T cell receptor (beta chain) sequence. Its antigen is not known. At one end, the junction sequence differs from germline, possibly due to a read error. The length of the CDR3 is 14 residues. Per germline, CDR1 SGHAT and CDR2 FQDESV (reference sequence). TCR alpha and TCR beta cDNA libraries with sample barcodes and UMIs came from 5'RACE using constant-segment primers. TCRdb called the 5' RACE reads again in MiXCR, with one record for every CDR3 protein. The sample shows about 160,000 distinct CDR3 sequences, about a third of them seen only once. This entry comes from a study of T-cell memory formation after mild COVID-19. Study-level information: Largely donor-specific sequence clusters came from two donors. Study observations and caveats: Cross-reactive memory apparently joined, as some responding clones appeared in pre-infection memory. Contracting clones, day 15 to 85, had balanced CD4/CD8, and later expanders favored CD4+.

This rearrangement joins TRBV11-1 to TRBJ2-7; 7 nucleotides line up with TRBD1. Sequenced material: PBMCs or a T cell subset sorted from them (not recorded which). The TCR was taken from an adult woman who had mild COVID-19 (a few samples of this study predate the infection). Cell type and time point are not known. DNA for the CDR3: TGTGGCAGCAGAACCAGGACAGGTGGTTACGAGCAGTACTTC. It encodes CGSRTRTGGYEQYF. Full variable domain (remainder filled in from reference TRBV11-1 and TRBJ2-7): EAEVAQSPRYKITEKSQAVAFWCDPISGHATLYWYRQILGQGPELLVQFQDESVVDDSQLPKDRFSAERLKGVDSTLKIQPAELGDSAMYLCGSRTRTGGYEQYFGPGTRLTVT.